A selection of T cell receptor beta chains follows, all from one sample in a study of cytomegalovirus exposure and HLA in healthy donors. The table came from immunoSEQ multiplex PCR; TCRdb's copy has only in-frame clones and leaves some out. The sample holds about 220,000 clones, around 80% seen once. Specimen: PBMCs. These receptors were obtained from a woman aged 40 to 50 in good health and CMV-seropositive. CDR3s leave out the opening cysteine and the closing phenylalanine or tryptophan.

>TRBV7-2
ASSFPTRIKAGELF
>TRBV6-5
ASSYSDRGGYGYT
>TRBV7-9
ASSVLAGTYNEQF
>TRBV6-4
ASSRPGTGFDNGYT
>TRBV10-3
AISGSAGGNYEQY
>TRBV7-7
ASSLSPDSGNTIY
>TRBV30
AWSGNREIQY
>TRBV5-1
ASSLTGDGEKLF
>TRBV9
ASSLGLAGDEQY
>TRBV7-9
SSSLARGAPEQF
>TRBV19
ASSTWPDYGYT
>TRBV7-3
ASNLPSSGSFQETQY
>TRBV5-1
ASRPQEISYEQY
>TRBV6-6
ASSYSQGTGNTIY
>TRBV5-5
ASSFSGRAYEQY
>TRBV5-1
ASSFGTSGTDTQY
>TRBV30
AWYQGNSPLH
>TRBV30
AWIPDRYSSYEQY
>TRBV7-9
ASSLMGGQSTEAF
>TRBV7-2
ASSLGGGGYQETQY
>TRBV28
ASSTMGQGVLLPFYGYT
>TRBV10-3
AAQGRGVNTEAF
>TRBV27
ASSINRVFGELF
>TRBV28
ASSPGTGLAGANVLT
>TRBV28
ASSSLISSASLGANVLT
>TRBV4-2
ASSQAYSGGGSSYEQY
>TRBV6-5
ASSRTGITETQY
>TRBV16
ASSPPGEVGEKLF
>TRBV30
AWTPGGGRLGTEAF
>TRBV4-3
ASSRDPAGGSSYNEQF
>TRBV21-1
ASSKDTGKADAETQY
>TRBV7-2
ASSGTSGGLYNEQF
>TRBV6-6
ASGRQGAGTDTQY